A single sample is the source of the 32 T cell receptor beta chains below, sequenced in a study of blood T cell repertoires in COVID-19. Profiled with immunoSEQ multiplex PCR; TCRdb holds only in-frame clones, not every one. The data show more than 60,000 clones, roughly 90% seen once. Specimen: peripheral blood. The receptors shown here come from a human donor in a cohort sampled during active COVID-19.

CDR3 sequence: CASSESIASGELFF. CDR3 DNA: TGCGCCAGCAGTGAGTCGATAGCCTCGGGGGAGCTGTTTTTT. The chain uses TRBV10-1 and TRBJ2-2; D unresolved. Germline CDR1 and CDR2: WNHNN and SYGVQD (reference sequence). Deletions cut 0 bases from V and 8 bases from J, with 10 bases between. The CDR3 consists of 14 residues.

This clone appeared a few times. The chain joins TRBV6-5 to TRBJ1-1; TRBD1 agrees at 7 bases. This CDR3 comprises 15 residues. Germline CDR1 MNHEY, CDR2 SVGAGI. Losses at the gene ends were 5 bases for V and 5 bases for J; bases not matched to a gene: 11. The CDR3 coding sequence is TGTGCCAGCAGTCCAGGGGGGAATCTGAGAACTGAAGCTTTCTTT. This codes for CASSPGGNLRTEAFF.

In regard to this clone: Other DNA variants within this sample encode the same CDR3. The chain links TRBV16 to TRBJ1-1, with 7 bases fitting TRBD1. V lost 2 bases to trimming and J lost 1 base; unmatched junction nucleotides: 1. The germline V gene encodes CDR1 KGHSY and CDR2 FQNENV. This CDR3 is 14 amino acids long. The CDR3 DNA sequence: TGTGCCAGCAGCCAACGACAGGGGAACACTGAAGCTTTCTTT. Amino acids: CASSQRQGNTEAFF.

The V and J genes are TRBV2 and TRBJ2-1; a weak D match, TRBD1 (6 bases). V was cut by 3 bases and J by 10 bases, with 10 bases left in between. The CDR3 spans 12 residues. CDR1 and CDR2 (germline): SNHLY, FYNNEI. The CDR3 bases are TGTGCCAGCAGTGATTCCGGGACAGAGCAGTTCTTC. This codes for CASSDSGTEQFF.

V usage is TRBV6-6 and J usage is TRBJ2-7; D is unclear. The CDR3 length is 13 residues. Germline V lookup: CDR1 MNHNY, CDR2 SVGAGI (reference sequence). V was trimmed by 2 bases and J by 0 bases, leaving 5 bases between them. CDR3 sequence reads: CASSYLSSYEQYF. DNA for the CDR3: TGTGCCAGCAGTTACCTGAGCTCCTACGAGCAGTACTTC.

The V call is TRBV5-1, the J call TRBJ2-6; 11 bases line up with TRBD1. CDR3 length equals 17 residues. V was clipped by 2 bases and J by 0 bases; unmatched bases: 1. Germline CDR1 reads SGHRS; CDR2 reads YFSETQ. The CDR3 loop reads CASSFGTGGSGANVLTF. As DNA, the CDR3 is TGCGCCAGCAGCTTCGGGACAGGGGGCTCTGGGGCCAACGTCCTGACTTTC.

V usage is TRBV11-3 and J usage is TRBJ2-3; unclear D gene. Germline loops: CDR1 SGHNT, CDR2 YENEEA. V was shortened by 1 base and J by 0 bases, with 8 bases between the two germline ends. The CDR3 runs 15 residues. CDR3 amino acids: CASSLGQLSTDTQYF. CDR3 coding DNA: TGTGCCAGCAGCTTAGGGCAGTTAAGCACAGATACGCAGTATTTT.

This rearrangement joins TRBV10-3 to TRBJ2-3; D is undetermined. V was pared by 2 bases and J by 4 bases, with 13 bases between. This CDR3 has 15 residues. Germline V gene sequence: CDR1 ENHRY, CDR2 SYGVKD. The CDR3 spells CAISEPVFSADTQYF. The DNA for the CDR3 is TGTGCCATCAGTGAGCCCGTTTTTTCCGCAGATACGCAGTATTTT.

This clone was seen a single time. The chain's CDR3 is CASSAQDRNTIYF. In DNA form, the CDR3 reads TGTGCCAGCAGCGCCCAGGATAGAAACACCATATATTTT. This chain uses TRBV9 with TRBJ1-3; D ambiguous. V was cut by 3 bases and J by 5 bases, with 9 bases left in between. Germline V CDR1 and CDR2: SGDLS, YYNGEE. CDR3 length equals 13 residues.

The J gene is TRBJ1-1, the V gene TRBV11-2, with unresolved D. Germline-derived CDR1 and CDR2 are SGHAT and FQNNGV. Deletions cut 2 bases from V and 2 bases from J, with 6 bases between. This CDR3 comprises 13 residues. CDR3 sequence reads: CASSLSRNTEAFF. DNA for the CDR3: TGTGCCAGCAGCTTATCCAGAAACACTGAAGCTTTCTTT.

V gene TRBV25-1 combines with J gene TRBJ1-1; perhaps TRBD1 as D (6 bases). This CDR3 contains 14 residues. V was cut by 2 bases and J by 1 base, with 8 bases left in between. From germline, CDR1 is MGHDK and CDR2 SYGVNS. CDR3: CASSEQGSNTEAFF. The CDR3 DNA reads as TGTGCCAGCAGTGAACAGGGGTCGAACACTGAAGCTTTCTTT.

V usage is TRBV28 and J usage is TRBJ1-2; tentative D call: TRBD1 (5 bases). V dropped 7 bases and J dropped 6 bases, with 15 bases sitting between them. Germline CDR1 reads MDHEN; CDR2 reads SYDVKM. The CDR3 covers 13 residues. The CDR3 region is CASTSGADNGYTF. CDR3 nucleotide sequence: TGTGCCAGCACCTCTGGGGCGGACAATGGCTACACCTTC.

The chain has TRBV9 and TRBJ1-2, with unresolved D. The germline V gene encodes CDR1 SGDLS and CDR2 YYNGEE. Trimming removed 6 bases at V and 6 bases at J, with 15 bases between. The CDR3 runs to 13 residues. CDR3 region: CASTITNLNGYTF. The CDR3 region has the DNA TGTGCCAGCACCATTACTAACCTCAATGGCTACACCTTC.

The rearrangement uses TRBV7-8 and TRBJ1-2, with D perhaps matching TRBD1 (5 bases). CDR3 length: 14 residues. In germline, CDR1 is SGHVS, CDR2 FQNEAQ. V lost 7 bases and J 8 bases, leaving 20 bases between the germline ends. Here the CDR3 reads CASTGPGLQAGYTF. Here the CDR3 DNA reads TGTGCCAGCACGGGACCGGGACTACAAGCGGGCTACACCTTC.

The J gene is TRBJ2-2, the V gene TRBV6-8; D may be TRBD2 (5 bases). There are 16 residues in the CDR3. V lost 5 bases, J lost 2 bases, and 15 bases lay in between. Germline V CDR1 and CDR2: MNHGY, SAAAGT. CDR3 sequence reads: CASSPPSRGNTGELFF. The CDR3 nucleotides read TGTGCCAGCAGTCCCCCGAGCCGGGGTAACACCGGGGAGCTGTTTTTT.

The chain couples TRBV7-2 to TRBJ2-3, with D tentatively TRBD2 (7 bases). CDR1 SGHTA and CDR2 FQGNSA come from the germline V gene. Trimming took 6 bases from V and 1 from J, leaving 20 bases between them. The CDR3 loop spans 17 amino acids. The CDR3 protein is CASSSPGGRVGTDTQYF. In DNA form, the CDR3 reads TGTGCCAGCAGTTCCCCGGGGGGCCGGGTAGGCACAGATACGCAGTATTTT.

The V call is TRBV18, the J call TRBJ1-5; D possibly corresponds to TRBD1 (6 bases). Germline CDR1 reads KGHSH; CDR2 reads LQKENI. The length of the CDR3 is 15 residues. The V and J ends lost 3 bases and 4 bases respectively, with 13 bases between them. The CDR3 spells CASSPLDSNNQPQHF. The DNA for the CDR3 is TGTGCCAGCTCACCTCTGGACAGCAATAATCAGCCCCAGCATTTT. The whole variable domain, filled in from reference TRBV18 and TRBJ1-5, reads NAGVMQNPRHLVRRRGQEARLRCSPMKGHSHVYWYRQLPEEGLKFMVYLQKENIIDESGMPKERFSAEFPKEGPSILRIQQVVRGDSAAYFCASSPLDSNNQPQHFGDGTRLSIL.

The genes are TRBV9 and TRBJ1-6; D is unclear. The CDR3 extends over 18 amino acids. CDR1 SGDLS and CDR2 YYNGEE come from the germline V gene. The V end was cut by 3 bases, the J end by 10 bases, with 26 bases between. The CDR3 reads CASSDPSYSIGSGSPLHF. The CDR3 coding sequence is TGTGCCAGCAGCGACCCTTCTTACAGTATAGGTTCCGGATCACCCCTCCACTTT.

This clone was seen a few times. The chain is built from TRBV6-4 and TRBJ1-2; D unresolved. The V and J ends lost 2 bases and 10 bases respectively, with 8 bases between them. The CDR3 sequence is 11 residues long. Germline loops: CDR1 MRHNA, CDR2 SNTAGT. CDR3: CASSDRGAYTF. The CDR3 nucleotides read TGTGCCAGCAGTGACAGAGGAGCCTACACCTTC.

The chain has TRBV18 and TRBJ1-1; weak D call: TRBD1 (5 bases). CDR3 size: 14 residues. Looked up from germline, CDR1 is KGHSH and CDR2 is LQKENI. V shed 3 bases and J shed 1 base, with 9 bases lying between them. DNA for the CDR3: TGTGCCAGCTCACCCCAGGGCGCGAACACTGAAGCTTTCTTT. It codes for CASSPQGANTEAFF.

The chain carries TRBV9 and TRBJ2-1, with a possible D match to TRBD2 (5 bases). This CDR3 is 13 amino acids long. Trimming removed 3 bases from V and 7 bases from J, with 11 bases in between. Per germline, CDR1 SGDLS and CDR2 YYNGEE. The CDR3 coding sequence is TGTGCCAGCAGCGGGCAAGCGGTGAATGAGCAGTTCTTC. Residues: CASSGQAVNEQFF.

This rearrangement joins TRBV6-5 to TRBJ1-1, with D tentatively TRBD1 (6 bases). The germline CDR1 and CDR2 sequences are MNHEY and SVGAGI. The CDR3 runs 12 residues. The V and J ends lost 6 bases and 10 bases respectively, with 15 bases between them. CDR3 residues: CASSRGGGTAFF. CDR3 nucleotides: TGTGCCAGCAGCCGAGGGGGGGGCACAGCTTTCTTT.

Only one count was recorded for this clone. V usage is TRBV24-1 and J usage is TRBJ1-5, with D maybe TRBD1 (6 bases). The CDR3 is 14 amino acids. From germline, CDR1 is KGHDR and CDR2 SFDVKD. The V and J ends lost 5 bases and 5 bases respectively, with 12 bases between them. In DNA, the CDR3 is TGTGCCACCAGTGGTGCAGGGGATTATCAGCCCCAGCATTTT. Translated, it gives CATSGAGDYQPQHF.

The chain joins TRBV6-5 to TRBJ2-7, with D perhaps TRBD1 (5 bases). Germline values: CDR1 MNHEY, CDR2 SVGAGI. The V end lost 5 bases, the J end lost 2 bases, and 16 bases lay between the germline ends. This CDR3 spans 15 amino acids. CDR3 bases: TGTGCCAGCAGTATCACTTTGGACACAGCCTACGAGCAGTACTTC. As protein: CASSITLDTAYEQYF.

V is TRBV21-1 and J is TRBJ2-7; the table's D call, TRBD1, was not checked against the DNA. TRBV21-1 is reported as a pseudogene. There are 15 residues in the CDR3. CDR3 bases: TGTGCCAGCAGCTCGAAAGGGGACAGCCTCTACGAGCAGTACTTC. Encoded protein: CASSSKGDSLYEQYF.

The V gene is TRBV5-1, the J gene TRBJ2-3, with D perhaps matching TRBD2 (5 bases). The V end lost 4 bases, the J end lost 2 bases, and 11 bases lay between the germline ends. Germline V lookup: CDR1 SGHRS, CDR2 YFSETQ. The CDR3 runs to 14 residues. Here the CDR3 DNA reads TGCGCCAGCAGCCCCACGACTACCACAGATACGCAGTATTTT. Its translation: CASSPTTTTDTQYF. Variable domain in full (rest from reference TRBV5-1 and TRBJ2-3): KAGVTQTPRYLIKTRGQQVTLSCSPISGHRSVSWYQQTPGQGLQFLFEYFSETQRNKGNFPGRFSGRQFSNSRSEMNVSTLELGDSALYLCASSPTTTTDTQYFGPGTRLTVL.

The gene calls are TRBV14 and TRBJ2-5; 8 bases map to TRBD2. This CDR3 has 15 amino acids. Trimming took 4 bases from V and 1 from J; bases not matched to a gene: 5. The germline gives CDR1 SGHDN, CDR2 FVKESK. The CDR3 loop reads CASSLRGGLQETQYF. CDR3 nucleotide sequence: TGTGCCAGCAGCCTCCGGGGGGGCCTCCAAGAGACCCAGTACTTC.

This chain connects TRBV3-1 (or the pseudogene TRBV3-2) to TRBJ2-2; D is perhaps TRBD1 (5 bases). V was clipped by 4 bases and J by 6 bases, with 27 bases between them. This CDR3 has 19 amino acids. The germline gives CDR1 LGHDT, CDR2 YNNKEL (reference sequence). The CDR3 loop reads CASSPFGSGPPKGAGELFF. DNA of the CDR3: TGTGCCAGCAGCCCCTTTGGGTCCGGGCCCCCAAAAGGGGCCGGGGAGCTGTTTTTT.

The V call is TRBV5-5, the J call TRBJ2-6, with TRBD2 as a possible D gene (5 bases). This CDR3 region has 15 residues. Germline V CDR1 and CDR2: SGHKS, YYEKEE (reference sequence). V was shortened by 1 base and J by 2 bases, with 7 bases between the two germline ends. In nucleotides, the CDR3 is TGTGCCAGCAGCTTGACGGGGACTGGGGCCAACGTCCTGACTTTC. This codes for CASSLTGTGANVLTF. Full variable domain (remainder filled in from reference TRBV5-5 and TRBJ2-6): DAGVTQSPTHLIKTRGQQVTLRCSPISGHKSVSWYQQVLGQGPQFIFQYYEKEERGRGNFPDRFSARQFPNYSSELNVNALLLGDSALYLCASSLTGTGANVLTFGAGSRLTVL.

The gene calls are TRBV5-1 and TRBJ2-7, with TRBD1 identical over 10 bases. CDR1 is SGHRS, CDR2 YFSETQ, per germline. CDR3 length: 15 residues. The J segment lost 6 bases and the V segment lost 4 bases, leaving 10 bases of the junction unmatched. The CDR3 region is CASSRRGTGDVEQYF. For the CDR3, the DNA is TGCGCCAGCAGCCGAAGAGGGACAGGGGATGTCGAGCAGTACTTC. The full variable domain, rest sourced from reference TRBV5-1 and TRBJ2-7, is KAGVTQTPRYLIKTRGQQVTLSCSPISGHRSVSWYQQTPGQGLQFLFEYFSETQRNKGNFPGRFSGRQFSNSRSEMNVSTLELGDSALYLCASSRRGTGDVEQYFGPGTRLTVT.

V usage is TRBV7-9 and J usage is TRBJ1-5; D is perhaps TRBD1 (6 bases). This CDR3 spans 12 amino acids. Per germline, CDR1 SEHNR and CDR2 FQNEAQ (reference sequence). V was pared by 5 bases and J by 9 bases, with 11 bases between. CDR3 bases: TGTGCCAGCAGCATTACAGGGACGCCCCAGCATTTT. This encodes CASSITGTPQHF.

This clone was detected only once. The chain employs TRBV19 and TRBJ1-4; TRBD1 aligns across 9 bases. Trimming removed 5 bases from V and 3 bases from J; junction bases left unmatched: 4. This CDR3 has 15 residues. CDR1 is LNHDA, CDR2 SQIVND, per germline (reference sequence). CDR3 DNA: TGTGCCAGTAGTTTAAGACAGGGGGCTAATGAAAAACTGTTTTTT. Translating gives CASSLRQGANEKLFF.